The clone carrying this T cell receptor beta chain was seen a single time. The data were taken from a study of T cells in Graves' hyperthyroidism and ophthalmopathy. Study background: Peripheral blood was acquired at first diagnosis, ahead of any therapy whatsoever.

The ends lost 6 bases at V and 6 bases at J; junction bases unmatched: 15. The CDR3 spans 19 residues. CDR1 is MNHNS and CDR2 is SASEGT in the germline V gene. RNA transcripts provided the source from which TCR beta CDR3 regions were amplified. Initially, a first-round RT-PCR of the TCR CDR3 employed the HTBI primer set. MiXCR, applied by TCRdb to the multiplex PCR reads, yields one record per CDR3 protein. Of hundreds of thousands of distinct CDR3 sequences in the sample, less than 20% were seen once. The TCR sequence derives from a woman younger than 35 with Graves' ophthalmopathy. V gene TRBV6-1 combines with J gene TRBJ2-2, with 14 bases fitting TRBD2. Sample: blood. CDR3 residues: CASRSQTGTSGSSAGELFF. The CDR3 bases are TGTGCCAGCAGATCCCAAACCGGGACTAGCGGGAGCTCGGCCGGGGAGCTGTTTTTT.